This TCR beta chain was sequenced during a study of OX40 agonist ivuxolimab in advanced cancers. For the study at large: Three patients, one with hepatocellular carcinoma and two with cutaneous melanoma, responded partially.

With regard to this clone: No antigen is known for it.

General study results and limits: At 0.1 to 3.0 mg/kg, clonal expansion of CD4+ and CD8+ blood T cells had occurred by week 6.

A history of autoimmune disease or systemic immunosuppression excluded patients. Germline loops: CDR1 WNHNN, CDR2 SYGVQD (reference sequence). The V end was cut by 4 bases, the J end by 2 bases, with 9 bases between. CDR3 size: 14 residues. Profiling relied on immunoSEQ multiplex PCR, and the TCRdb table lists in-frame clones only, not all of them. The sample lists about 86,000 clones, about 90% seen once, with 0.95% to 1.2% in the top ten. The J gene is TRBJ2-1, the V gene TRBV10-1; D might be TRBD1 (5 bases). The sequences come from CD4+ or CD8+ T cells sorted from blood, collected in a trial of the OX40 agonist ivuxolimab. This clonotype originated in an adult with an advanced solid tumor such as melanoma, head and neck, liver or kidney cancer. In DNA, the CDR3 is TGCGCCAGCAGTGCAGGGTTCGCCTACAATGAGCAGTTCTTC. This translates into CASSAGFAYNEQFF.